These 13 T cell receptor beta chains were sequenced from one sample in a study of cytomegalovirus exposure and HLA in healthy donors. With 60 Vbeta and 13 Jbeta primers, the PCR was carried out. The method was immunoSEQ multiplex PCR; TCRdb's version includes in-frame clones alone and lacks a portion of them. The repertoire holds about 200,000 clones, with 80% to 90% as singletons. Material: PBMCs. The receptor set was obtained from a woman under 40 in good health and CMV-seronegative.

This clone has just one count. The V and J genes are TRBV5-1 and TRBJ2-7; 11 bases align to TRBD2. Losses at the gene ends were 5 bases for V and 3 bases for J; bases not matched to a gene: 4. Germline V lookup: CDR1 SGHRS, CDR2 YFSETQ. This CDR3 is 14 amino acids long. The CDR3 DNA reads TGCGCCAGCAGAACCGGGACTAGCGGCTACGAGCAGTACTTC. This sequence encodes CASRTGTSGYEQYF.

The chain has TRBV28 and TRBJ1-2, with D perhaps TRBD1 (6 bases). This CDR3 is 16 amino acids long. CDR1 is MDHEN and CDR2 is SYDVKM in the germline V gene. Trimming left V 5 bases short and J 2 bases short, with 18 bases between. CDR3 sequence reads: CASSQIGGGENYGYTF. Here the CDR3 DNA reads TGTGCCAGCAGTCAAATAGGGGGTGGAGAGAACTATGGCTACACCTTC.

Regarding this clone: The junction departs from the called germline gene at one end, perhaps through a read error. The CDR3 DNA sequence: TGTGCTAGCAGCTTAGCATCTCCTGGGGCGACCCAGTACTTC. Translation gives CASSLASPGATQYF. V and J are TRBV7-7 and TRBJ2-5; TRBD1 is a possible D gene (5 bases). Germline CDR1 reads SSHAT; CDR2 reads FNYEAQ (reference sequence). The length of the CDR3 is 14 residues.

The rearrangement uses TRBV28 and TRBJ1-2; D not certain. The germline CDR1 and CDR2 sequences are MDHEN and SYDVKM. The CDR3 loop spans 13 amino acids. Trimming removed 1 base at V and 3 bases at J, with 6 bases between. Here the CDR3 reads CASSLLEHYGYTF. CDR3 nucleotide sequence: TGTGCCAGCAGTTTATTGGAGCACTATGGCTACACCTTC.

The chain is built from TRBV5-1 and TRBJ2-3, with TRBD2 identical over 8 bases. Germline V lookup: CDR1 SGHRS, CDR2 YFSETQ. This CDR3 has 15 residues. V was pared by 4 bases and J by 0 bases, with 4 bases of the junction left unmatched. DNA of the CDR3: TGCGCCAGCAGCACGAGCGGGAGAAGCACAGATACGCAGTATTTT. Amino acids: CASSTSGRSTDTQYF. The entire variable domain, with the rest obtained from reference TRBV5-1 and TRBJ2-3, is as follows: KAGVTQTPRYLIKTRGQQVTLSCSPISGHRSVSWYQQTPGQGLQFLFEYFSETQRNKGNFPGRFSGRQFSNSRSEMNVSTLELGDSALYLCASSTSGRSTDTQYFGPGTRLTVL.

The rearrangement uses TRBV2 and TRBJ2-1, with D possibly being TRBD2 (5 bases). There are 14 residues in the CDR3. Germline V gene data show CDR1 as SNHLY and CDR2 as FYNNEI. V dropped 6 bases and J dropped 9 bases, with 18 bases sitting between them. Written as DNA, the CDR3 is TGTGCCAGCAGCGCAAATACTAGATGGGCTGAGCAGTTCTTC. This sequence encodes CASSANTRWAEQFF. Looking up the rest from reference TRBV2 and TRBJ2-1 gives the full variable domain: EPEVTQTPSHQVTQMGQEVILRCVPISNHLYFYWYRQILGQKVEFLVSFYNNEISEKSEIFDDQFSVERPDGSNFTLKIRSTKLEDSAMYFCASSANTRWAEQFFGPGTRLTVL.

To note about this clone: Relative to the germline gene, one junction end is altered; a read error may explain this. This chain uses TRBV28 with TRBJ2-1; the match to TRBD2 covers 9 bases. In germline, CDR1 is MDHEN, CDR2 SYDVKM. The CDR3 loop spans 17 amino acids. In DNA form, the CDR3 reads TGTGCCAGCAGTGTATGGAATAGCGGGAGCACCTACAATGAGCAGTTCTTC. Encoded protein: CASSVWNSGSTYNEQFF.

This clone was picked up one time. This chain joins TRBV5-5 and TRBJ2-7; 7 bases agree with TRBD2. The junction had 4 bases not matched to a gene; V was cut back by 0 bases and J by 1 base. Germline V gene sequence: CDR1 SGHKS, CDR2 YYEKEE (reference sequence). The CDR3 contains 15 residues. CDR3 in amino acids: CASSLAWGGSYEQYF. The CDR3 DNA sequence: TGTGCCAGCAGCTTGGCCTGGGGGGGGTCCTACGAGCAGTACTTC.

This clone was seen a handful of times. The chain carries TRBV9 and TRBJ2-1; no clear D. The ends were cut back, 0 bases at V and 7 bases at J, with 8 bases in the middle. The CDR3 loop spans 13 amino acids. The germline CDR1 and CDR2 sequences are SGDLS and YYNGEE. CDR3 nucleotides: TGTGCCAGCAGCGTAGAACAGTTAAATGAGCAGTTCTTC. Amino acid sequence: CASSVEQLNEQFF. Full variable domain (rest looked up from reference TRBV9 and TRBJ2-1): DSGVTQTPKHLITATGQRVTLRCSPRSGDLSVYWYQQSLDQGLQFLIQYYNGEERAKGNILERFSAQQFPDLHSELNLSSLELGDSALYFCASSVEQLNEQFFGPGTRLTVL.

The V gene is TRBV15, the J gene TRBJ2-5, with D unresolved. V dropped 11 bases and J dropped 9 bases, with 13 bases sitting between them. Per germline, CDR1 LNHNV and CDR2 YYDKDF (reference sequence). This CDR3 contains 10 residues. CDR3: CAPRLWAQYF. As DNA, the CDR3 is TGTGCCCCGAGGCTATGGGCCCAGTACTTC.

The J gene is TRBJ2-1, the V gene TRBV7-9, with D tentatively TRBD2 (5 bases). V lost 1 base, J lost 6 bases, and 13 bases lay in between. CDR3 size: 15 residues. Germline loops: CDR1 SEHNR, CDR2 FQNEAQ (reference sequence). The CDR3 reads CASSLDPSGRNEQFF. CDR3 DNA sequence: TGTGCCAGCAGCTTAGACCCAAGCGGCCGCAATGAGCAGTTCTTC.

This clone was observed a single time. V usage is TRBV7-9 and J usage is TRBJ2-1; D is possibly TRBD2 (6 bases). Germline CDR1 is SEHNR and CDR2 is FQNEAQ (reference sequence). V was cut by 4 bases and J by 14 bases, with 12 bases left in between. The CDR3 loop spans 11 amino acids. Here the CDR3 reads CASSSRDSKFF. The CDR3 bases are TGTGCCAGCAGCTCCCGGGACTCAAAGTTCTTC.

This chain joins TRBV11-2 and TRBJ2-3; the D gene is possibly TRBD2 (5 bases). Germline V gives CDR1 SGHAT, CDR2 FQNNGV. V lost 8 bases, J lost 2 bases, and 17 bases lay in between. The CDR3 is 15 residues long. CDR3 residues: CASASSGINTDTQYF. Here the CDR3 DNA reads TGTGCCAGCGCCTCCTCCGGGATTAACACAGATACGCAGTATTTT.